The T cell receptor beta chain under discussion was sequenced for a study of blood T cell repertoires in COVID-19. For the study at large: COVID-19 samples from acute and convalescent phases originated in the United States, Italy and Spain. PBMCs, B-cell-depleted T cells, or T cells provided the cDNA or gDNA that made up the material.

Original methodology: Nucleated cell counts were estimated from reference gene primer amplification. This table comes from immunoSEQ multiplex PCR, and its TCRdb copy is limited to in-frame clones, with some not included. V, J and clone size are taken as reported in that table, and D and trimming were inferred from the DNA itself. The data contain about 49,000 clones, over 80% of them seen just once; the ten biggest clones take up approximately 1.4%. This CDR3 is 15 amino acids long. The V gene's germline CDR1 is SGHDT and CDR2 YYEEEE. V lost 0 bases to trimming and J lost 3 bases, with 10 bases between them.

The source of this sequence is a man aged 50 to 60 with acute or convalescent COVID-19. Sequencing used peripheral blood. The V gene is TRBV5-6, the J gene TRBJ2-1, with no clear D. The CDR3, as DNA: TGTGCCAGCAGCTTGGGCAGACATCACTACAATGAGCAGTTCTTC. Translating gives CASSLGRHHYNEQFF.